This TCR beta chain was sequenced in a study of T cells in Graves' hyperthyroidism and ophthalmopathy. Using RNA transcripts as the source, TCR beta CDR3 regions were amplified. The TCR CDR3 was amplified in a first-round RT-PCR using the HTBI primer set. TCRdb reprocessed the multiplex PCR reads with MiXCR, giving one entry per CDR3 protein. The data hold roughly 560,000 distinct CDR3 sequences, with roughly 14% observed a single time. Germline CDR1 and CDR2: LGHNT and FRNRAP. V shed 7 bases, J shed 6 bases, and the junction held 7 bases outside the gene matches. The CDR3 length is 14 residues. Input material: blood. The chain carries TRBV12-5 and TRBJ2-2, with TRBD1 matching 8 bases. This TCR was recovered from a middle-aged woman with Graves' ophthalmopathy. CDR3 sequence (DNA): TGTGCTAGTGCCCTATGGACAGGGCCCGGGGAGCTGTTTTTT. Translated: CASALWTGPGELFF.